Listed below are T cell receptor beta chains from one sample, sequenced in a study of T-cell memory formation after mild COVID-19. TCRdb ran MiXCR on the 5' RACE reads and lists one entry per CDR3 protein. The top ten hold approximately 20% of the sample, which has under 250,000 distinct CDR3 sequences, around 10% seen once. Sequences were obtained from PBMCs or a T cell subset sorted from them (not recorded which). The source is a man aged 18 to 30 who had mild COVID-19 (a few samples of this study predate the infection). Cell type and time point are not known. Each CDR3 is given with its conserved first and last residue. The order of the fields is J gene, V gene, clone size, D gene, CDR3 protein, CDR3 DNA. D genes are given only for firm matches. The listing skips clone size in some rows; elsewhere it reads once, few, many or a size class.

j_gene: TRBJ2-7
v_gene: TRBV6-5
abundance: NA
d_gene: NA
CDR3aa: CASSYSNGIDEQYF
CDR3nt: TGTGCCAGCAGTTACTCGAACGGGATCGACGAGCAGTACTTC

j_gene: TRBJ1-2
v_gene: TRBV12-3/TRBV12-4
abundance: many
d_gene: TRBD1
CDR3aa: CASSRQGAGYGYTF
CDR3nt: TGTGCCAGCAGTCGACAGGGGGCTGGCTATGGCTACACCTTC

j_gene: TRBJ2-2
v_gene: TRBV5-1
abundance: NA
d_gene: TRBD2
CDR3aa: CASSFVPSGGTGELFF
CDR3nt: TGCGCCAGCAGCTTCGTGCCTAGCGGGGGCACCGGGGAGCTGTTTTTT

j_gene: TRBJ1-2
v_gene: TRBV24-1
abundance: few
d_gene: NA
CDR3aa: CATGGGANYGYTF
CDR3nt: TGTGCCACCGGGGGTGGGGCTAACTATGGCTACACCTTC

j_gene: TRBJ2-1
v_gene: TRBV4-1
abundance: NA
d_gene: NA
CDR3aa: CASSREVNEQFF
CDR3nt: TGCGCCAGCAGCCGGGAGGTTAATGAGCAGTTCTTC

j_gene: TRBJ1-5
v_gene: TRBV20-1
abundance: many
d_gene: NA
CDR3aa: CSAPQSGGNQPQHF
CDR3nt: TGCAGCGCGCCCCAATCGGGGGGCAATCAGCCCCAGCATTTT

j_gene: TRBJ2-7
v_gene: TRBV4-1
abundance: NA
d_gene: NA
CDR3aa: CASSHGKGLSSYEQYF
CDR3nt: TGCGCCAGCAGCCATGGGAAGGGCCTTTCCTCCTACGAGCAGTACTTC

j_gene: TRBJ1-5
v_gene: TRBV12-3/TRBV12-4
abundance: NA
d_gene: NA
CDR3aa: CASSLSGGRNRLNQPQHF
CDR3nt: TGTGCCAGCAGTTTAAGTGGGGGGCGCAACCGCCTCAATCAGCCCCAGCATTTT

j_gene: TRBJ2-3
v_gene: TRBV7-9
abundance: NA
d_gene: NA
CDR3aa: CASRPATDTQYF
CDR3nt: TGTGCCAGCAGGCCCGCTACAGATACGCAGTATTTT

j_gene: TRBJ1-5
v_gene: TRBV7-2
abundance: few
d_gene: NA
CDR3aa: CASSLYGQRGQPQHF
CDR3nt: TGTGCCAGCAGCTTATACGGCCAGAGAGGGCAGCCCCAGCATTTT

j_gene: TRBJ1-5
v_gene: TRBV12-3/TRBV12-4
abundance: NA
d_gene: NA
CDR3aa: CASSLGPGSNQPQHF
CDR3nt: TGTGCCAGCAGTTTGGGTCCAGGCTCTAATCAGCCCCAGCATTTT

j_gene: TRBJ2-2
v_gene: TRBV5-4
abundance: few
d_gene: TRBD2
CDR3aa: CASSFRTSGTGELFF
CDR3nt: TGTGCCAGCAGCTTTAGGACTAGCGGCACCGGGGAGCTGTTTTTT

j_gene: TRBJ1-2
v_gene: TRBV11-2
abundance: NA
d_gene: NA
CDR3aa: CASSLEVGSGYTF
CDR3nt: TGTGCCAGCAGCTTAGAAGTGGGGTCAGGCTACACCTTC

j_gene: TRBJ2-2
v_gene: TRBV9
abundance: many
d_gene: NA
CDR3aa: CASSRYTGELFF
CDR3nt: TGTGCCAGCAGCAGGTACACCGGGGAGCTGTTTTTT

j_gene: TRBJ1-2
v_gene: TRBV15
abundance: few
d_gene: NA
CDR3aa: CATSRGFGAGGYTF
CDR3nt: TGTGCCACCAGCAGGGGCTTTGGGGCTGGAGGCTACACCTTC

j_gene: TRBJ1-4
v_gene: TRBV4-1
abundance: NA
d_gene: NA
CDR3aa: CASSQDQVAQREKLFF
CDR3nt: TGCGCCAGCAGCCAAGATCAGGTGGCCCAGCGTGAAAAACTGTTTTTT

j_gene: TRBJ1-6
v_gene: TRBV4-1
abundance: few
d_gene: NA
CDR3aa: CASRKSRVAYNSPLHF
CDR3nt: TGCGCCAGCAGGAAGAGCAGGGTAGCCTATAATTCACCCCTCCACTTT

j_gene: TRBJ2-7
v_gene: TRBV27
abundance: many
d_gene: NA
CDR3aa: CASSLYPGSSYEQYF
CDR3nt: TGTGCCAGCAGTTTATATCCGGGGAGCTCCTACGAGCAGTACTTC

j_gene: TRBJ2-7
v_gene: TRBV19
abundance: NA
d_gene: NA
CDR3aa: CASSTPGSYEQYF
CDR3nt: TGTGCCAGTAGTACCCCCGGCTCCTACGAGCAGTACTTC

j_gene: TRBJ2-5
v_gene: TRBV10-3
abundance: many
d_gene: NA
CDR3aa: CAISEGWETQYF
CDR3nt: TGTGCCATCAGTGAGGGATGGGAGACCCAGTACTTC

j_gene: TRBJ1-1
v_gene: TRBV29-1
abundance: NA
d_gene: NA
CDR3aa: CSVGYMNTEAFF
CDR3nt: TGCAGCGTTGGCTACATGAACACTGAAGCTTTCTTT

j_gene: TRBJ1-2
v_gene: TRBV15
abundance: NA
d_gene: NA
CDR3aa: CATSSDLSLGYTF
CDR3nt: TGTGCCACCAGCAGTGATCTCTCCCTGGGCTACACCTTC

j_gene: TRBJ2-5
v_gene: TRBV5-1
abundance: many
d_gene: NA
CDR3aa: CASSGRNIQETQYF
CDR3nt: TGCGCCAGCAGTGGACGGAACATCCAAGAGACCCAGTACTTC

j_gene: TRBJ2-1
v_gene: TRBV4-1
abundance: many
d_gene: TRBD1
CDR3aa: CASRTTGGYEQFF
CDR3nt: TGCGCCAGCAGGACCACAGGGGGCTATGAGCAGTTCTTC

j_gene: TRBJ1-4
v_gene: TRBV20-1
abundance: NA
d_gene: TRBD1
CDR3aa: CSASQGAQSEKLFF
CDR3nt: TGCAGTGCTAGTCAGGGGGCACAAAGTGAAAAACTGTTTTTT

j_gene: TRBJ2-7
v_gene: TRBV5-1
abundance: few
d_gene: NA
CDR3aa: CASRPDTSFREQYF
CDR3nt: TGCGCCAGCAGACCGGATACTAGTTTCCGCGAGCAGTACTTC

j_gene: TRBJ1-1
v_gene: TRBV27
abundance: NA
d_gene: TRBD1
CDR3aa: CASSSRTGDTAFF
CDR3nt: TGTGCCAGCAGTTCACGGACAGGGGACACAGCTTTCTTT

j_gene: TRBJ2-2
v_gene: TRBV24-1
abundance: few
d_gene: TRBD2
CDR3aa: CATSWTGTSGGADTGELFF
CDR3nt: TGTGCCACCAGCTGGACCGGGACTAGCGGTGGGGCGGACACCGGGGAGCTGTTTTTT

j_gene: TRBJ2-7
v_gene: TRBV27
abundance: NA
d_gene: NA
CDR3aa: CASSDESDEQYF
CDR3nt: TGTGCCAGCAGTGACGAGTCGGACGAGCAGTACTTC

j_gene: TRBJ2-1
v_gene: TRBV7-9
abundance: few
d_gene: NA
CDR3aa: CASSLLLISSYNEQFF
CDR3nt: TGTGCCAGCAGCTTATTATTGATCAGCTCCTACAATGAGCAGTTCTTC

j_gene: TRBJ2-1
v_gene: TRBV10-3
abundance: NA
d_gene: NA
CDR3aa: CAISVGFSEQFF
CDR3nt: TGTGCCATCAGTGTTGGATTCAGTGAGCAGTTCTTC

j_gene: TRBJ2-7
v_gene: TRBV6-5
abundance: NA
d_gene: NA
CDR3aa: CASSYRAGSFLYEQYF
CDR3nt: TGTGCCAGCAGTTACCGGGCAGGGAGTTTTTTATACGAGCAGTACTTC

j_gene: TRBJ2-2
v_gene: TRBV2
abundance: NA
d_gene: NA
CDR3aa: CAGRQETNTGELFF
CDR3nt: TGTGCCGGTCGGCAGGAAACGAACACCGGGGAGCTGTTTTTT

j_gene: TRBJ2-1
v_gene: TRBV15
abundance: many
d_gene: NA
CDR3aa: CATSPEQYHEQFF
CDR3nt: TGTGCCACCAGCCCCGAACAATATCATGAGCAGTTCTTC

j_gene: TRBJ1-3
v_gene: TRBV28
abundance: NA
d_gene: TRBD1
CDR3aa: CASRPQGANSGNTIYF
CDR3nt: TGTGCCAGCAGGCCACAGGGGGCTAACTCTGGAAACACCATATATTTT

j_gene: TRBJ1-1
v_gene: TRBV7-9
abundance: few
d_gene: NA
CDR3aa: CASSLAPPGAPEAFF
CDR3nt: TGTGCCAGCAGCTTAGCGCCCCCTGGGGCTCCTGAAGCTTTCTTT

j_gene: TRBJ2-4
v_gene: TRBV20-1
abundance: few
d_gene: NA
CDR3aa: CSAYTGGDAIQYF
CDR3nt: TGCAGTGCGTATACAGGCGGCGATGCCATTCAGTACTTC

j_gene: TRBJ2-2
v_gene: TRBV2
abundance: few
d_gene: TRBD1
CDR3aa: CASSVTGLVTGELFF
CDR3nt: TGTGCCAGCAGTGTGACAGGGCTGGTCACCGGGGAGCTGTTTTTT

j_gene: TRBJ2-7
v_gene: TRBV14
abundance: NA
d_gene: TRBD1
CDR3aa: CASSPGTGGIYEQYF
CDR3nt: TGTGCCAGCAGCCCGGGGACAGGGGGCATCTACGAGCAGTACTTC

j_gene: TRBJ1-6
v_gene: TRBV12-3/TRBV12-4
abundance: once
d_gene: TRBD1
CDR3aa: CASSNRGSSPLHF
CDR3nt: TGTGCCAGCAGCAACAGGGGGAGTTCACCCCTCCACTTT

j_gene: TRBJ1-2
v_gene: TRBV19
abundance: NA
d_gene: NA
CDR3aa: CSFYGYTF
CDR3nt: TGTTCCTTCTATGGCTACACCTTC

j_gene: TRBJ2-1
v_gene: TRBV6-2/TRBV6-3
abundance: few
d_gene: TRBD2
CDR3aa: CASSYDFVAGGPDEQFF
CDR3nt: TGTGCCAGCAGTTACGATTTCGTAGCGGGGGGGCCAGATGAGCAGTTCTTC

j_gene: TRBJ2-3
v_gene: TRBV21-1
abundance: many
d_gene: NA
CDR3aa: CASSKALGLAGGRSSTDTQYF
CDR3nt: TGTGCCAGCAGCAAAGCGCTAGGACTAGCGGGGGGCCGATCGAGCACAGATACGCAGTATTTT

j_gene: TRBJ2-5
v_gene: TRBV20-1
abundance: NA
d_gene: NA
CDR3aa: CSAQNLEEETQYF
CDR3nt: TGCAGTGCCCAAAACCTAGAAGAAGAGACCCAGTACTTC